The 22 T cell receptor beta chains presented below share a single source sample, sequenced in a study of resident and recirculating memory T cells in vitiligo. Generated by immunoSEQ multiplex PCR, the TCRdb table keeps only in-frame clones and is missing some. This sample yields more than 65,000 clones, of which 90% to 95% are seen a single time; over 4.5% belongs to the top ten. Sequences were obtained from blood. The receptors were sampled from a male donor with vitiligo.

V gene TRBV18 combines with J gene TRBJ2-5; weak D call: TRBD1 (6 bases). The CDR3 spans 13 residues. Germline V gene data show CDR1 as KGHSH and CDR2 as LQKENI. Trimming cost V 2 bases and J 4 bases, with 8 bases left between them. The CDR3 DNA reads TGTGCCAGCTCACCAAACAGGGCAGAGACCCAGTACTTC. Its translation: CASSPNRAETQYF.

The chain recombines TRBV19 with TRBJ1-5; 8 bases fit TRBD1. Germline CDR1 and CDR2: LNHDA and SQIVND (reference sequence). V gave up 6 bases and J gave up 7 bases; unmatched junction bases: 8. The CDR3 sequence is 14 residues long. The chain's CDR3 is CASRGTGGNQPQHF. CDR3 bases: TGTGCCAGTAGGGGGACAGGAGGGAACCAGCCCCAGCATTTT.

The chain couples TRBV7-3 to TRBJ2-7; 8 bases match TRBD1. V shed 3 bases and J 0 bases; nucleotides not matched to a gene: 4. Germline CDR1 and CDR2: SGHTA and FQGTGA. The CDR3 has 15 amino acids. The CDR3 region has the DNA TGTGCCAGCAGCTTCGGGACAGGTAGCTCCTACGAGCAGTACTTC. Translated: CASSFGTGSSYEQYF.

The gene calls are TRBV6-5 and TRBJ1-3; D gene unclear. The CDR3 is 14 residues long. Germline CDR1 reads MNHEY; CDR2 reads SVGAGI. V was pared by 6 bases and J by 1 base, with 10 bases between. CDR3 protein: CASSRSGSGNTIYF. The DNA for the CDR3 is TGTGCCAGCAGCCGCTCGGGTTCTGGAAACACCATATATTTT.

V usage is TRBV6-1 and J usage is TRBJ2-5; 8 nucleotides agree with TRBD2. With V trimmed by 3 bases and J by 1 base, 10 bases remained unmatched. Germline V gene lookup returns CDR1 MNHNS and CDR2 SASEGT. This CDR3 has 17 amino acids. CDR3 sequence: CASSDPPGGLGQETQYF. Written as DNA, the CDR3 is TGTGCCAGCAGTGACCCCCCGGGGGGGCTGGGCCAAGAGACCCAGTACTTC.

The V gene is TRBV27, the J gene TRBJ1-2, with 7 bases aligning to TRBD1. CDR3 length equals 13 residues. Germline trimming cut 5 bases from V and 7 bases from J; bases unmatched to any gene: 7. Germline V gene data show CDR1 as MNHEY and CDR2 as SMNVEV (reference sequence). CDR3 coding DNA: TGTGCCAGCAGTAGGGCGTCAGGGGGTGGCTACACCTTC. Amino acids: CASSRASGGGYTF.

The CDR3 nucleotides are TGCAGCGTTGAAGAGACAGGTAACTCCTACGAGCAGTACTTC. Its translation: CSVEETGNSYEQYF. The gene calls are TRBV29-1 and TRBJ2-5; possible D gene TRBD1, 6 bases. The DNA end is a closer match to TRBJ2-7, so the J assignment may be wrong. The CDR3 consists of 14 residues. In germline, CDR1 is SQVTM, CDR2 ANQGSEA.

V is TRBV28 and J is TRBJ1-2; D uncertain. Per germline, CDR1 MDHEN and CDR2 SYDVKM. Trimming removed 5 bases at V and 4 bases at J, with 17 bases between. The CDR3 contains 15 residues. The CDR3 reads CASSQSRLMVYGYTF. DNA for the CDR3: TGTGCCAGCAGTCAATCCAGGCTCATGGTCTATGGCTACACCTTC.

The gene calls are TRBV5-1 and TRBJ1-2; 8 nucleotides match TRBD1. The germline V gene has CDR1 SGHRS and CDR2 YFSETQ. V was clipped by 5 bases and J by 7 bases; unmatched bases: 16. CDR3 size: 16 residues. Here the CDR3 DNA reads TGCGCCAGCAGTTCAACCCACCCAGGGGGCTTTGGTGGCTACACCTTC. Translated, it gives CASSSTHPGGFGGYTF.

V gene TRBV2 combines with J gene TRBJ1-2, with D hard to call. CDR1 is SNHLY and CDR2 is FYNNEI in the germline V gene. The CDR3 extends over 16 amino acids. V lost 1 base and J 8 bases, leaving 20 bases between the germline ends. The DNA for the CDR3 is TGTGCCAGCAGTGAAGTCTTGAGGGCGCGCGTACAGGGCTACACCTTC. It yields the protein CASSEVLRARVQGYTF.

The J gene is TRBJ2-3, the V gene TRBV6-4, with TRBD1 identical over 11 bases. CDR3 length equals 16 residues. The junction had 3 bases not matched to a gene; V was cut back by 3 bases and J by 1 base. Germline CDR1 MRHNA, CDR2 SNTAGT. Written as DNA, the CDR3 is TGTGCCAGCAGTGAGGTGGACAGGGGGCGCACAGATACGCAGTATTTT. Translation: CASSEVDRGRTDTQYF.

V and J are TRBV7-9 and TRBJ2-1; 9 nucleotides agree with TRBD1. The germline V gene has CDR1 SEHNR and CDR2 FQNEAQ (reference sequence). Trimming at V came to 1 base and at J to 8 bases, leaving 9 bases not matched to a gene. This CDR3 region has 16 residues. CDR3 protein: CASSLVSGTGGHEQFF. As DNA, the CDR3 is TGTGCCAGCAGCTTAGTGTCGGGTACAGGGGGCCATGAGCAGTTCTTC.

This rearrangement joins TRBV7-3 to TRBJ2-1, with D perhaps matching TRBD1 (6 bases). V was pared by 5 bases and J by 7 bases, with 24 bases between. This CDR3 has 17 residues. Per the germline V gene, CDR1 is SGHTA and CDR2 is FQGTGA. In nucleotides, the CDR3 is TGTGCCAGCAGCACTATACAGGGCGGGTCTCTGTTGAATGAGCAGTTCTTC. Residues: CASSTIQGGSLLNEQFF.

This clone was observed a single time. This rearrangement joins TRBV18 to TRBJ1-1; the D is unclear. Germline values: CDR1 KGHSH, CDR2 LQKENI. The germline V and J ends were trimmed by 3 bases and 7 bases, with 18 bases remaining between them. CDR3 size: 15 residues. The DNA for the CDR3 is TGTGCCAGCTCACCTTATTTAAGCACGGGAATTGAAGCTTTCTTT. This codes for CASSPYLSTGIEAFF. The variable domain in full, completed from reference TRBV18 and TRBJ1-1, reads NAGVMQNPRHLVRRRGQEARLRCSPMKGHSHVYWYRQLPEEGLKFMVYLQKENIIDESGMPKERFSAEFPKEGPSILRIQQVVRGDSAAYFCASSPYLSTGIEAFFGQGTRLTVV.

The genes are TRBV6-6 and TRBJ2-1; 7 positions agree with TRBD1. The CDR3 length is 16 residues. V gave up 6 bases and J gave up 0 bases; unmatched junction bases: 8. CDR1 and CDR2 (germline): MNHNY, SVGAGI (reference sequence). CDR3 sequence reads: CASSRKQGYSYNEQFF. Written as DNA, the CDR3 is TGTGCCAGCAGCCGTAAACAGGGGTACTCCTACAATGAGCAGTTCTTC.

V usage is TRBV7-3 and J usage is TRBJ2-2; 10 nucleotides align to TRBD2. This CDR3 region has 17 residues. The germline V gene has CDR1 SGHTA and CDR2 FQGTGA. The V segment lost 5 bases and the J segment 2 bases; nucleotides outside the gene matches: 8. The CDR3 sequence: CASSRLGLAVNTGELFF. The CDR3 nucleotides are TGTGCCAGCAGCCGCCTCGGACTAGCGGTTAACACCGGGGAGCTGTTTTTT. The variable domain in full, with the rest retrieved from reference TRBV7-3 and TRBJ2-2, is GAGVSQTPSNKVTEKGKYVELRCDPISGHTALYWYRQSLGQGPEFLIYFQGTGAADDSGLPNDRFFAVRPEGSVSTLKIQRTERGDSAVYLCASSRLGLAVNTGELFFGEGSRLTVL.

The chain employs TRBV5-6 and TRBJ2-1; D is perhaps TRBD2 (5 bases). Trimming took 1 base from V and 2 from J, leaving 13 bases between them. This CDR3 is built from 16 residues. CDR1 is SGHDT, CDR2 YYEEEE, per germline. CDR3 sequence: CASSLFSTGAYNEQFF. The CDR3 DNA reads as TGTGCCAGCAGCTTGTTCAGTACCGGGGCCTACAATGAGCAGTTCTTC.

The rearrangement joins TRBV6-5 to TRBJ1-1; 8 bases match TRBD1. Germline V gives CDR1 MNHEY, CDR2 SVGAGI. The CDR3 loop spans 14 amino acids. J was trimmed by 3 bases and V by 2 bases; bases with no gene match: 2. CDR3: CASSYGTGYTEAFF. CDR3 in DNA: TGTGCCAGCAGTTACGGGACAGGCTACACTGAAGCTTTCTTT.

The chain combines TRBV7-9 with TRBJ2-5, with D unresolved. CDR3 length equals 13 residues. Looked up from germline, CDR1 is SEHNR and CDR2 is FQNEAQ (reference sequence). V lost 5 bases and J 5 bases, leaving 12 bases between the germline ends. The CDR3 nucleotides are TGTGCCAGCAGCCGACTGACCGCGGAGACCCAGTACTTC. Its protein is CASSRLTAETQYF.

This clone was detected a few times. The genes are TRBV5-4 and TRBJ1-2; 7 nucleotides match TRBD1. Germline CDR1 and CDR2: SGHNT and YYREEE (reference sequence). This CDR3 has 15 residues. V lost 1 base to trimming and J lost 8 bases; unmatched junction nucleotides: 11. CDR3 in amino acids: CASSLSQGRGGGYTF. In DNA, the CDR3 is TGTGCCAGCAGCTTGTCACAGGGGCGAGGGGGGGGCTACACCTTC.

This chain links TRBV10-3 with TRBJ2-1, with D perhaps TRBD2 (5 bases). The CDR3 covers 14 residues. Trimming took 0 bases from V and 7 from J, leaving 10 bases between them. The germline CDR1 and CDR2 sequences are ENHRY and SYGVKD. The CDR3 bases are TGTGCCATCAGTGAGTCAGAAGAGGGAAATGAGCAGTTCTTC. The encoded protein is CAISESEEGNEQFF.

V usage is TRBV19 and J usage is TRBJ2-7; 7 bases are shared with TRBD1. The V gene end was trimmed by 4 bases and the J gene end by 5 bases; junction bases not matched to a gene: 8. From germline, CDR1 is LNHDA and CDR2 SQIVND (reference sequence). The CDR3 is made up of 14 amino acids. The CDR3 sequence is CASSTTPDRDEQYF. The CDR3 bases are TGTGCCAGTAGTACCACCCCCGACAGGGACGAGCAGTACTTC.